This TCR beta chain was recorded in a study of Graves' ophthalmopathy and Graves' hyperthyroidism. The study, taken as a whole, reports: Ophthalmopathy could be told apart from stable hyperthyroidism by a 13-signature model (about 88% sensitivity, about 80% specificity).

Other autoimmune diseases, uncontrolled infections, pregnancy and lactation each led to patient exclusion. Many counts were recorded for this clonotype. The antigen remains undetermined. The V gene lost 2 bases and the J gene lost 6 bases, with 16 bases spanning the gap. The CDR3 is 15 residues long. Scientists amplified the TCR beta CDR3 regions from RNA transcripts. After a first-round RT-PCR with HTBI primers, a second-round multiplex PCR was run. MiXCR was run by TCRdb on the multiplex PCR reads, yielding one entry per CDR3 protein. The table shows approximately 460,000 distinct CDR3 sequences, with under 15% occurring only once.

Sequencing was done on a sample of blood. The rearrangement links TRBV12-3 or TRBV12-4 to TRBJ1-1; D unclear. The origin of this receptor is a woman in her twenties or thirties with Graves' ophthalmopathy. CDR3: CASSLFPEGRAEAFF. CDR3 coding DNA: TGTGCCAGCAGTTTATTTCCAGAGGGAAGGGCTGAAGCTTTCTTT.